These 29 T cell receptor beta chains came from one sample sequenced in a study of T cell responses to AZD1222 COVID-19 vaccine. Assay: immunoSEQ multiplex PCR; the TCRdb copy retains only in-frame clones and omits some. The repertoire has around 90,000 clones, 70% to 90% of them found once; the top ten carry roughly 6.3%. This material consisted of peripheral blood, taken on day 0 of AZD1222 vaccination. These receptors were taken from an adult in good health.

In this sample, this clone turned up a few times. The chain couples TRBV19 to TRBJ1-3, with D uncertain. Trimming stripped 5 bases from V and 5 bases from J, with 16 bases between. The germline V gene encodes CDR1 LNHDA and CDR2 SQIVND (reference sequence). The CDR3 length is 15 residues. The CDR3 loop reads CASSPSLAERNTIYF. In DNA, the CDR3 is TGTGCCAGTAGTCCTTCCTTGGCAGAAAGAAACACCATATATTTT.

This chain connects TRBV25-1 to TRBJ1-2; D ambiguous. The CDR3 extends over 12 amino acids. The ends were cut back, 2 bases at V and 4 bases at J, with 5 bases in the middle. Germline-derived CDR1 and CDR2 are MGHDK and SYGVNS. CDR3 bases: TGTGCCAGCAGTGAACCCTCCTATGGCTACACCTTC. Translation gives CASSEPSYGYTF.

This clone came up once. The chain uses TRBV9 and TRBJ2-7, with 11 bases lining up with TRBD1. The V gene's germline CDR1 is SGDLS and CDR2 YYNGEE. Trimming removed 3 bases from V and 5 bases from J; junction bases left unmatched: 7. The CDR3 runs to 15 residues. The CDR3 spells CASSARTGGYNEQYF. The CDR3 DNA follows: TGTGCCAGCAGCGCTCGGACAGGGGGCTATAACGAGCAGTACTTC.

The chain links TRBV5-4 to TRBJ1-1; 8 bases align to TRBD1. CDR3 length: 16 amino acids. Germline V gene sequence: CDR1 SGHNT, CDR2 YYREEE (reference sequence). V lost 0 bases and J lost 1; bases outside the gene matches: 5. The DNA for the CDR3 is TGTGCCAGCAGCTTGGAATTAGACAGGGGGAACACTGAAGCTTTCTTT. Translated: CASSLELDRGNTEAFF. Drawing the rest from reference TRBV5-4 and TRBJ1-1, the complete variable domain is ETGVTQSPTHLIKTRGQQVTLRCSSQSGHNTVSWYQQALGQGPQFIFQYYREEENGRGNFPPRFSGLQFPNYSSELNVNALELDDSALYLCASSLELDRGNTEAFFGQGTRLTVV.

The chain couples TRBV3-1 (or the pseudogene TRBV3-2) to TRBJ1-2, with a possible D match to TRBD1 (5 bases). This CDR3 has 15 amino acids. Trimming cost V 1 base and J 5 bases, with 14 bases left between them. Germline V CDR1 and CDR2: LGHDT, YNNKEL (reference sequence). The chain's CDR3 is CASSQGVGGDYGYTF. The DNA for the CDR3 is TGTGCCAGCAGCCAAGGCGTGGGGGGTGATTATGGCTACACCTTC.

By frequency in the sample, this clone is medium-sized (0.01 to 0.1%). This chain uses TRBV2 with TRBJ2-1, with TRBD2 as a possible D gene (5 bases). The CDR3 loop spans 14 amino acids. Germline V gene lookup returns CDR1 SNHLY and CDR2 FYNNEI. V was pared by 1 base and J by 4 bases, with 8 bases between. The CDR3 loop is CASSEGTGYNEQFF. In nucleotides, the CDR3 is TGTGCCAGCAGTGAAGGGACGGGGTACAATGAGCAGTTCTTC.

This chain links TRBV18 with TRBJ2-2, with 11 bases aligning to TRBD2. CDR1 is KGHSH and CDR2 is LQKENI in the germline V gene. The CDR3 contains 17 residues. Losses at the gene ends were 1 base for V and 6 bases for J; bases not matched to a gene: 7. In DNA form, the CDR3 reads TGTGCCAGCTCACCACAAACTAGCGGGAGTTCTGCCGGGGAGCTGTTTTTT. This encodes CASSPQTSGSSAGELFF. The whole variable domain, filled in from reference TRBV18 and TRBJ2-2, reads NAGVMQNPRHLVRRRGQEARLRCSPMKGHSHVYWYRQLPEEGLKFMVYLQKENIIDESGMPKERFSAEFPKEGPSILRIQQVVRGDSAAYFCASSPQTSGSSAGELFFGEGSRLTVL.

This chain uses TRBV10-3 with TRBJ2-1; no firm D call. Trimming pared 0 bases from V and 0 bases from J, leaving 9 bases between. CDR3 length equals 16 residues. Germline CDR1 reads ENHRY; CDR2 reads SYGVKD. The CDR3: CAISESGTSSYNEQFF. CDR3 sequence (DNA): TGTGCCATCAGTGAGTCCGGAACCAGCTCCTACAATGAGCAGTTCTTC.

CDR3 residues: CASRRTEESSYTF. DNA for the CDR3: TGTGCCAGCAGACGGACCGAGGAGTCTTCCTACACCTTC. The chain carries TRBV6-5 and TRBJ1-2; D unclear. V shed 6 bases and J shed 10 bases, with 18 bases lying between them. Per the germline V gene, CDR1 is MNHEY and CDR2 is SVGAGI. The CDR3 extends over 13 amino acids.

V is TRBV6-6 and J is TRBJ1-6, with 9 bases matching TRBD1. Per germline, CDR1 MNHNY and CDR2 SVGAGI (reference sequence). The V and J ends lost 0 bases and 10 bases, in that order; junction bases with no gene match: 7. The CDR3 covers 16 residues. The CDR3 DNA reads TGTGCCAGCAGTTACTCGAAGGGACAGGGTAACTCACCCCTCCACTTT. The encoded protein is CASSYSKGQGNSPLHF.

CDR3 amino acids: CASSQAIGLYGYTF. The CDR3 nucleotides read TGTGCCAGCAGCCAAGCGATAGGGCTCTATGGCTACACCTTC. The chain employs TRBV14 and TRBJ1-2; no firm D call. The germline CDR1 and CDR2 sequences are SGHDN and FVKESK. CDR3 length equals 14 residues. V lost 1 base to trimming and J lost 4 bases, with 10 bases between them.

This chain joins TRBV30 and TRBJ1-2; D possibly corresponds to TRBD1 (6 bases). Germline V gene data show CDR1 as GTSNPN and CDR2 as SVGIG (reference sequence). V was trimmed by 7 bases and J by 4 bases, leaving 16 bases between them. The CDR3 has 13 residues. The CDR3 DNA is TGTGCCTCGACGGGGGCGGGGAGCTATGGCTACACCTTC. It is translated as CASTGAGSYGYTF.

On this clone itself: The same CDR3 can be traced to other DNA sequences in this sample. The chain uses TRBV6-2 or TRBV6-3 and TRBJ2-5, with D possibly matching TRBD2 (5 bases). The CDR3 has 15 amino acids. The V gene's germline CDR1 is MNHEY and CDR2 SVGEGT. V lost 0 bases to trimming and J lost 1 base, with 9 bases between them. CDR3 in DNA: TGTGCCAGCAGTTACTCGAGCCTAGCCCAAGAGACCCAGTACTTC. Amino acid sequence: CASSYSSLAQETQYF.

V gene TRBV11-3 combines with J gene TRBJ1-1; D remains ambiguous. The CDR3 runs 13 residues. Between the trimmed V and J ends, which lost 2 bases and 5 bases, there was a span of 9 bases. Germline V gene lookup returns CDR1 SGHNT and CDR2 YENEEA. DNA of the CDR3: TGTGCCAGCAGCTTAATAGACGGAACTGAAGCTTTCTTT. As protein: CASSLIDGTEAFF.

This clone was counted only a few times. The genes are TRBV4-2 and TRBJ1-1; TRBD1 is a possible D gene (6 bases). Germline assignment: CDR1 LGHNA and CDR2 YNFKEQ. This CDR3 is built from 13 residues. V shed 7 bases and J shed 7 bases, with 16 bases lying between them. CDR3 amino acids: CASTVQGMGEAFF. CDR3 nucleotides: TGTGCCAGCACCGTACAGGGAATGGGTGAAGCTTTCTTT.

This clone came up once. The rearrangement joins TRBV30 to TRBJ2-7; 9 bases are a match to TRBD1. The germline V gene encodes CDR1 GTSNPN and CDR2 SVGIG (reference sequence). The ends lost 4 bases at V and 5 bases at J; junction bases unmatched: 9. The CDR3 has 14 amino acids. CDR3 loop: CAWKRTGVWDEQYF. The CDR3 region has the DNA TGTGCCTGGAAGCGGACAGGGGTTTGGGACGAGCAGTACTTC.

In this sample, this clone turned up a few times. The chain couples TRBV5-1 to TRBJ2-2; TRBD1 aligns across 7 bases. Germline CDR1 SGHRS, CDR2 YFSETQ. This CDR3 has 15 residues. The trim removed 1 base at V and 4 bases at J, leaving 4 bases unmatched. This chain's CDR3 is CASSLLDRSTGELFF. The DNA of the CDR3 is TGCGCCAGCAGCTTGTTGGACAGGAGCACCGGGGAGCTGTTTTTT.

This chain uses TRBV21-1 with TRBJ2-3; the table's D call, TRBD2, has no DNA check behind it. TRBV21-1 is termed a pseudogene. The CDR3 length is 17 residues. CDR3 DNA sequence: TGTGCCAGCAGCAAAGGAGCTAGCGGGAACCACACAGATACGCAGTATTTT. Amino acid sequence: CASSKGASGNHTDTQYF.

V usage is TRBV5-5 and J usage is TRBJ1-1; 8 bases agree with TRBD1. V was clipped by 7 bases and J by 3 bases; unmatched bases: 5. The CDR3 has 13 residues. Per the germline V gene, CDR1 is SGHKS and CDR2 is YYEKEE (reference sequence). The CDR3 sequence: CASFLQGDTEAFF. In DNA form, the CDR3 reads TGTGCCAGCTTTCTACAGGGGGACACTGAAGCTTTCTTT.

This clone was seen a single time. This sequence joins TRBV5-1 and TRBJ1-4; tentative D call: TRBD1 (6 bases). This CDR3 has 14 residues. Trimming removed 3 bases at V and 4 bases at J, with 10 bases between. CDR1 is SGHRS, CDR2 YFSETQ, per germline. The CDR3 here is CASSYDRFNEKLFF. CDR3 in DNA: TGCGCCAGCAGCTACGACAGGTTTAATGAAAAACTGTTTTTT.

This clone was seen more than once but under ten times. This rearrangement joins TRBV12-5 to TRBJ2-1; 9 nucleotides align to TRBD1. Losses at the gene ends were 0 bases for V and 8 bases for J; bases not matched to a gene: 11. The CDR3 totals 17 residues. Germline CDR1 reads LGHNT; CDR2 reads FRNRAP. The CDR3 DNA sequence: TGTGCTAGTGGTTTGGTACAGGGGGCGCTTCGCGGCGATGAGCAGTTCTTC. This translates into CASGLVQGALRGDEQFF.

J is TRBJ2-7 and V is TRBV3-1 (or the pseudogene TRBV3-2); 9 nucleotides align to TRBD2. There are 18 residues in the CDR3. Per germline, CDR1 LGHDT and CDR2 YNNKEL (reference sequence). The junction had 9 bases not matched to a gene; V was cut back by 0 bases and J by 0 bases. The CDR3 here is CASSQDWLAGDISYEQYF. The DNA of the CDR3 is TGTGCCAGCAGCCAAGATTGGTTAGCGGGAGATATCTCCTACGAGCAGTACTTC.

The chain uses TRBV2 and TRBJ1-3, with D tentatively TRBD1 (5 bases). Trimming removed 6 bases at V and 2 bases at J, with 14 bases between. The germline V gene encodes CDR1 SNHLY and CDR2 FYNNEI. The CDR3 consists of 15 residues. The CDR3 spells CASRIGAVTGNTIYF. CDR3 bases: TGTGCCAGCAGAATAGGGGCGGTCACTGGAAACACCATATATTTT.

The chain recombines TRBV5-1 with TRBJ2-3; D not certain. The germline gives CDR1 SGHRS, CDR2 YFSETQ. V lost 0 bases to trimming and J lost 5 bases, with 16 bases between them. The CDR3 loop spans 16 amino acids. CDR3 sequence reads: CASSLVAPFTGDTQYF. The CDR3 DNA reads as TGCGCCAGCAGCTTGGTTGCGCCCTTCACGGGAGATACGCAGTATTTT.

This chain uses TRBV11-2 with TRBJ2-7; TRBD1 agrees at 8 bases. The CDR3 sequence is 15 residues long. Germline CDR1 reads SGHAT; CDR2 reads FQNNGV. Trimming at V came to 5 bases and at J to 2 bases, leaving 8 bases not matched to a gene. In nucleotides, the CDR3 is TGTGCCAGCAGCGGCGACAGGGGCCAGACCTACGAGCAGTACTTC. Its translation is CASSGDRGQTYEQYF. Drawing the rest from reference TRBV11-2 and TRBJ2-7, the complete variable domain is EAGVAQSPRYKIIEKRQSVAFWCNPISGHATLYWYQQILGQGPKLLIQFQNNGVVDDSQLPKDRFSAERLKGVDSTLKIQPAKLEDSAVYLCASSGDRGQTYEQYFGPGTRLTVT.

The chain joins TRBV18 to TRBJ2-7; D is uncertain. There are 20 residues in the CDR3. Trimming removed 3 bases from V and 2 bases from J, with 29 bases in between. The germline gives CDR1 KGHSH, CDR2 LQKENI. For the CDR3, the DNA is TGTGCCAGCTCACCTAGCATTCTCGGCGGCCTATCGGAAGTAACCTACGAGCAGTACTTC. It is translated as CASSPSILGGLSEVTYEQYF. Supplemented by reference TRBV18 and TRBJ2-7, the full variable domain reads NAGVMQNPRHLVRRRGQEARLRCSPMKGHSHVYWYRQLPEEGLKFMVYLQKENIIDESGMPKERFSAEFPKEGPSILRIQQVVRGDSAAYFCASSPSILGGLSEVTYEQYFGPGTRLTVT.

J is TRBJ2-1 and V is TRBV30; possible D gene TRBD2, 7 bases. With 3 bases removed from V and 3 bases from J, the gap between germline ends came to 12 bases. The CDR3 loop spans 14 amino acids. Germline V lookup: CDR1 GTSNPN, CDR2 SVGIG (reference sequence). In nucleotides, the CDR3 is TGTGCCTGGAGCGGAGGGGGGGGCTACAATGAGCAGTTCTTC. It translates to CAWSGGGGYNEQFF.

This clone was counted a single time. The chain uses TRBV27 and TRBJ2-3, with D unclear. V was shortened by 5 bases and J by 2 bases, with 14 bases between the two germline ends. The CDR3 length is 15 residues. Germline values: CDR1 MNHEY, CDR2 SMNVEV (reference sequence). CDR3 sequence: CASSAHQVVTDTQYF. The CDR3 region has the DNA TGTGCCAGCAGTGCCCACCAGGTGGTCACAGATACGCAGTATTTT.

The rearrangement joins TRBV6-1 to TRBJ2-5, with D unclear. Germline V gene lookup returns CDR1 MNHNS and CDR2 SASEGT. V gave up 0 bases and J gave up 5 bases, with 4 bases separating them. This CDR3 has 12 residues. The CDR3 is CASSEAAETQYF. The CDR3 coding sequence is TGTGCCAGCAGTGAAGCCGCCGAGACCCAGTACTTC.